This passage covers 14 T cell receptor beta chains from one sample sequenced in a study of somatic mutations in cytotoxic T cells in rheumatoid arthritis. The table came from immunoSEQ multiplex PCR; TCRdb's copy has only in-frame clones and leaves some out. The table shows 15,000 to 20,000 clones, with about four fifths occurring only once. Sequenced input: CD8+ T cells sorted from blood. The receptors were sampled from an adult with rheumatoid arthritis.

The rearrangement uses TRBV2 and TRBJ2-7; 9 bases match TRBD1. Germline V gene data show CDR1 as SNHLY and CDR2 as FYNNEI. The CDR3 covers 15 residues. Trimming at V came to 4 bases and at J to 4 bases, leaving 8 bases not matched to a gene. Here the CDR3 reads CASSVGQGSSYEQYF. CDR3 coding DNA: TGTGCCAGCAGTGTGGGACAGGGAAGTTCGTACGAGCAGTACTTC.

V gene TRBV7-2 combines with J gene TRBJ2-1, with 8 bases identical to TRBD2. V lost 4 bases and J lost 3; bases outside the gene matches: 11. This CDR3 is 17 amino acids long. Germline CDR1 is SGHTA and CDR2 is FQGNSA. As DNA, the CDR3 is TGTGCCAGCAGCTACCTAGGGGCGGGAGGCTTCTACAATGAGCAGTTCTTC. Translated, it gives CASSYLGAGGFYNEQFF.

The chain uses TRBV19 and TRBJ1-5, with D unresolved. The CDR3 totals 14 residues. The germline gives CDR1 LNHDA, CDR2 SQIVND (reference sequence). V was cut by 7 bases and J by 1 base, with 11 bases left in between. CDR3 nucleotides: TGTGCCAGTACCATGCAGGCGAGCAATCAGCCCCAGCATTTT. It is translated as CASTMQASNQPQHF.

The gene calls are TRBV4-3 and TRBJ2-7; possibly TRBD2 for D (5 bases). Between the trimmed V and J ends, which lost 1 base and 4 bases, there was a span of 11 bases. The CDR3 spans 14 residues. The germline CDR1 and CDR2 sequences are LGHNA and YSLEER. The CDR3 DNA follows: TGCGCCAGCAGCCAAGCACCTAGAGGGTACGAGCAGTACTTC. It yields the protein CASSQAPRGYEQYF.

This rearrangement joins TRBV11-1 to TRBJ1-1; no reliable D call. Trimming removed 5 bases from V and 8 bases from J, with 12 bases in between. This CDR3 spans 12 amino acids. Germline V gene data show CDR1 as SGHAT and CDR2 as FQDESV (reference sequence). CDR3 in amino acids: CASSHRLGEAFF. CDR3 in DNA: TGTGCCAGCAGCCACCGACTGGGCGAAGCTTTCTTT.

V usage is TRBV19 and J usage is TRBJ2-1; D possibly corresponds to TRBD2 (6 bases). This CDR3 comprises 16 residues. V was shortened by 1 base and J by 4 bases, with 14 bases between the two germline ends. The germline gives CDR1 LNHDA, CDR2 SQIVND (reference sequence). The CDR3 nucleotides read TGTGCCAGTAGTATAGTAGGAGACGCGGGGTACAATGAGCAGTTCTTC. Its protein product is CASSIVGDAGYNEQFF.

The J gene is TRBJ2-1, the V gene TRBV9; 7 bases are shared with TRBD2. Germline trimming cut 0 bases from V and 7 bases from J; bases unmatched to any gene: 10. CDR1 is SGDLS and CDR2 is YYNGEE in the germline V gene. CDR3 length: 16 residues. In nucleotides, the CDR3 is TGTGCCAGCAGCGTAGTGGGGGGAGGGCCGGGAAATGAGCAGTTCTTC. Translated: CASSVVGGGPGNEQFF. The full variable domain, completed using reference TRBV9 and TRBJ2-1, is DSGVTQTPKHLITATGQRVTLRCSPRSGDLSVYWYQQSLDQGLQFLIQYYNGEERAKGNILERFSAQQFPDLHSELNLSSLELGDSALYFCASSVVGGGPGNEQFFGPGTRLTVL.

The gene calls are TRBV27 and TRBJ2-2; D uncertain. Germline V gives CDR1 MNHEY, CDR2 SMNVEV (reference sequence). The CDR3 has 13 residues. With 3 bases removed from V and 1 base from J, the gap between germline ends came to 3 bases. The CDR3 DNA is TGTGCCAGCAGTTTGGTGAACACCGGGGAGCTGTTTTTT. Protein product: CASSLVNTGELFF.

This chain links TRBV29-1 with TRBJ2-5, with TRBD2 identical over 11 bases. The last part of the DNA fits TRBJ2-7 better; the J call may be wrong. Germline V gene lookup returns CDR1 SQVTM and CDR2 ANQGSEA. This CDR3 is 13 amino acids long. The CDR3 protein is CSVEIAGGGEQYF. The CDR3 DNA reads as TGCAGCGTTGAAATAGCGGGAGGGGGCGAGCAGTACTTC.

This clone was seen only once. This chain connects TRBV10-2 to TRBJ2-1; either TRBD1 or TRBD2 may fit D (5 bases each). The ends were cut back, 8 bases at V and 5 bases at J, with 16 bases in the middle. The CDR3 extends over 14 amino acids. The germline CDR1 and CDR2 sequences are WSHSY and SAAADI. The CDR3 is CASGGTLADNEQFF. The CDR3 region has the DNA TGCGCCAGCGGGGGAACTCTAGCCGACAATGAGCAGTTCTTC.

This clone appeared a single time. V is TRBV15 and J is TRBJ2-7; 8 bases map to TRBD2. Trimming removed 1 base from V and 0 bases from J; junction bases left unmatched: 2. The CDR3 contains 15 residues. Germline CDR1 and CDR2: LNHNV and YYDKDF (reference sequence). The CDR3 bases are TGTGCCACCAGCAGAGTACGGGAGGGCTCCTACGAGCAGTACTTC. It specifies CATSRVREGSYEQYF. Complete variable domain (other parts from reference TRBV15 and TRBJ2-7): DAMVIQNPRYQVTQFGKPVTLSCSQTLNHNVMYWYQQKSSQAPKLLFHYYDKDFNNEADTPDNFQSRRPNTSFCFLDIRSPGLGDTAMYLCATSRVREGSYEQYFGPGTRLTVT.

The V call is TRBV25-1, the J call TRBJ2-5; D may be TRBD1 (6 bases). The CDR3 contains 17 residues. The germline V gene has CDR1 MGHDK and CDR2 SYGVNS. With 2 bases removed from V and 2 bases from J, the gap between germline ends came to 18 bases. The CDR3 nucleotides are TGTGCCAGCAGTGAAGAAGGGTCCTACAGGGAACAAGAGACCCAGTACTTC. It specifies CASSEEGSYREQETQYF. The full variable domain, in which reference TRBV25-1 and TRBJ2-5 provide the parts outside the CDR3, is EADIYQTPRYLVIGTGKKITLECSQTMGHDKMYWYQQDPGMELHLIHYSYGVNSTEKGDLSSESTVSRIRTEHFPLTLESARPSHTSQYLCASSEEGSYREQETQYFGPGTRLLVL.

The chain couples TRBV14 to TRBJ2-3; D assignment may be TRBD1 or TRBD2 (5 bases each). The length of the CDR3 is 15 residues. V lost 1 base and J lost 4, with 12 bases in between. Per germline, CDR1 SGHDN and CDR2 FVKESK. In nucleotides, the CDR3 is TGTGCCAGCAGCCAAGTCCAGGGAGCGGCAGATACGCAGTATTTT. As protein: CASSQVQGAADTQYF.

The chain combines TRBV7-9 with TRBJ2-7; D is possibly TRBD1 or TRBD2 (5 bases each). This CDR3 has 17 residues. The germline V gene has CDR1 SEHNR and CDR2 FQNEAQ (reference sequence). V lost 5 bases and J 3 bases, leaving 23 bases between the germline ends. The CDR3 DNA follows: TGTGCCAGCAGCCCCAGCGGACACCCAAGTATGGACTACGAGCAGTACTTC. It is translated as CASSPSGHPSMDYEQYF.